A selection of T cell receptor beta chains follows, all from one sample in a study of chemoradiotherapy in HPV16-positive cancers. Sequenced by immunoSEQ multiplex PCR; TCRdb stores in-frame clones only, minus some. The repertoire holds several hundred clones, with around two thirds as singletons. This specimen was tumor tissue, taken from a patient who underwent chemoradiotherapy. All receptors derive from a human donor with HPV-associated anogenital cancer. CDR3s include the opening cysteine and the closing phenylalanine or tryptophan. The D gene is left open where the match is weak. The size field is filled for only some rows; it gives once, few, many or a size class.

TGTGCCATCAGTGAGGTGCAGTACAATGAGCAGTTCTTC,CAISEVQYNEQFF,-,TRBV10-3,TRBJ2-1,-
TGTGCCAGCAGCTTAGTGATTCTCTCCTACGAGCAGTACTTC,CASSLVILSYEQYF,-,TRBV11-2,TRBJ2-7,-
TGTGCCAGCAGCGTGGGGACTAATCAGCCCCAGCATTTT,CASSVGTNQPQHF,-,TRBV9,TRBJ1-5,-
TGTGCCGGGGGAGGGGGGACTCAGAGCCGCGAGCAGTACTTC,CAGGGGTQSREQYF,-,TRBV6-1,TRBJ2-7,-
TGTGCCAGCAGTTTATCCCGAAGTGTGGGTGAAGCTTTCTTT,CASSLSRSVGEAFF,-,TRBV27,TRBJ1-1,-
TGTGCCAGCAGTCAGGGGATTGGGATGAACACTGAAGCTTTCTTT,CASSQGIGMNTEAFF,once,TRBV6-5,TRBJ1-1,-
TGTGCCAGCAGCCCCCCGGAGCGACGTTACAATGAGCAGTTCTTC,CASSPPERRYNEQFF,once,TRBV28,TRBJ2-1,-
TGTGCCAGCAGTTCGACAGGGGGAATTCAGTATGGCTACACCTTC,CASSSTGGIQYGYTF,once,TRBV28,TRBJ1-2,TRBD1
TGTGCCAGCAGCTTCGGGACGGGATCGGCTGAAAAACTGTTTTTT,CASSFGTGSAEKLFF,-,TRBV7-2,TRBJ1-4,-
TGTGCCAGCAGCGGACAGGGAGGGGATACGCAGTATTTT,CASSGQGGDTQYF,-,TRBV27,TRBJ2-3,-